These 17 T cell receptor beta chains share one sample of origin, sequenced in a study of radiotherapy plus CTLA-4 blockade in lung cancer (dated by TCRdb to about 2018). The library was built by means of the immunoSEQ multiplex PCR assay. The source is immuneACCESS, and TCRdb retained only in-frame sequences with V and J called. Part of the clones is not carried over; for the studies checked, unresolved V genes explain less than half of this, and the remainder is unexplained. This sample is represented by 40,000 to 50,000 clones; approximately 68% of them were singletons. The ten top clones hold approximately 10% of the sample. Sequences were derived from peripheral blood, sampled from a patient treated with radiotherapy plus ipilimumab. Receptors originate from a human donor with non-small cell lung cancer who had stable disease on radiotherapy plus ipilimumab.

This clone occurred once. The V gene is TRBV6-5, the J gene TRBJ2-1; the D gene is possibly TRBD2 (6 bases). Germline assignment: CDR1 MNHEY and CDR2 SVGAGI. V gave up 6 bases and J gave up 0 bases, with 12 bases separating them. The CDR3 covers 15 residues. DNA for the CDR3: TGTGCCAGCAGGAGCGGGTTCAGCTCCTACAATGAGCAGTTCTTC. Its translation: CASRSGFSSYNEQFF.

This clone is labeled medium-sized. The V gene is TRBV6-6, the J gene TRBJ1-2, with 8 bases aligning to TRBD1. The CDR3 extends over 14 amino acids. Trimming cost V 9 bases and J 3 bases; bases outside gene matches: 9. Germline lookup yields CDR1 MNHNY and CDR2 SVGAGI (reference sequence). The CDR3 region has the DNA TGTGCCAGTCGAGACAGGGGAGTGGACTATGGCTACACCTTC. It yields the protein CASRDRGVDYGYTF.

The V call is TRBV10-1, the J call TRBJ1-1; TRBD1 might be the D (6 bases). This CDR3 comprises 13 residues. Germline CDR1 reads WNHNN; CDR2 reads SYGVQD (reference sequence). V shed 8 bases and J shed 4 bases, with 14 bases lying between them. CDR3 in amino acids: CASRGQPGTEAFF. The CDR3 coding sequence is TGCGCCAGCCGGGGACAACCTGGCACTGAAGCTTTCTTT.

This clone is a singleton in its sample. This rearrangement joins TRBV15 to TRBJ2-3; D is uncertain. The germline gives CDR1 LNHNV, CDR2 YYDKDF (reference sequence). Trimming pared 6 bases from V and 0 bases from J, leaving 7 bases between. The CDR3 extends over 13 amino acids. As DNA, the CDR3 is TGTGCCACCAGGTCTCCTAGCACAGATACGCAGTATTTT. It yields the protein CATRSPSTDTQYF.

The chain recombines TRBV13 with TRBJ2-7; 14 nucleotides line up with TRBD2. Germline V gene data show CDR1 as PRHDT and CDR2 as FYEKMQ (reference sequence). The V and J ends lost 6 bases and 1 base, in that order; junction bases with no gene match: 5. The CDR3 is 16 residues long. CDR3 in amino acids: CASRGTSGGQSYEQYF. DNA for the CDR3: TGTGCCAGCAGGGGGACTAGCGGGGGCCAATCCTACGAGCAGTACTTC.

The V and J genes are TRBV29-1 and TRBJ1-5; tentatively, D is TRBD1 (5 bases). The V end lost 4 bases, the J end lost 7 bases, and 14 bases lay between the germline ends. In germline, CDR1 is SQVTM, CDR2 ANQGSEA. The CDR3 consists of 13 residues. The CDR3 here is CSVGGPGMQPQHF. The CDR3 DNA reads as TGCAGCGTTGGGGGCCCCGGTATGCAGCCCCAGCATTTT.

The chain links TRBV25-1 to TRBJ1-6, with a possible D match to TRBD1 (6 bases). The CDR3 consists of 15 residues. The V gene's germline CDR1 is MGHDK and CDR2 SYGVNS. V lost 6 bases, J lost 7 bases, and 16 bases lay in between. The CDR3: CASRLGGGYNSPLHF. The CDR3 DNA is TGTGCCAGCAGATTAGGGGGAGGGTACAATTCACCCCTCCACTTT.

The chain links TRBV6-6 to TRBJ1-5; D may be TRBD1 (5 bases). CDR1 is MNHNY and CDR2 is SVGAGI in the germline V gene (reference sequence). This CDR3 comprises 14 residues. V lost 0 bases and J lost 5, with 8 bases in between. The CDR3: CASSYSGRYQPQHF. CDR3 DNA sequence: TGTGCCAGCAGTTACTCGGGGCGTTATCAGCCCCAGCATTTT.

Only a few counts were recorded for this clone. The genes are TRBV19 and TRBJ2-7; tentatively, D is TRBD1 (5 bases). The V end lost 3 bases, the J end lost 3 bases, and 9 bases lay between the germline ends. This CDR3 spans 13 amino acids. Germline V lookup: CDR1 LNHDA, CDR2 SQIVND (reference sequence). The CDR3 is CASSIKQDYEQYF. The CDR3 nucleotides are TGTGCCAGTAGTATCAAACAGGACTACGAGCAGTACTTC.

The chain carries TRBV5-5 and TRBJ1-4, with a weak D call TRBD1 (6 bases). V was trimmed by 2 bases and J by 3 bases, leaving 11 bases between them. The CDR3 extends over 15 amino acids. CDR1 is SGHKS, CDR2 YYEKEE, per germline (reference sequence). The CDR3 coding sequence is TGTGCCAGCAGCTTAGTCAGGGGTGCTAATGAAAAACTGTTTTTT. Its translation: CASSLVRGANEKLFF.

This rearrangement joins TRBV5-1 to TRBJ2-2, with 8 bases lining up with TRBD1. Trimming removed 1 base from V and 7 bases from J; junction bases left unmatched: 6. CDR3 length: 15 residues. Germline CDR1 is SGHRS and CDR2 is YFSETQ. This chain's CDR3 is CASSLSQGAVGELFF. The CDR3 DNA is TGCGCCAGCAGCTTGAGTCAGGGGGCCGTCGGGGAGCTGTTTTTT.

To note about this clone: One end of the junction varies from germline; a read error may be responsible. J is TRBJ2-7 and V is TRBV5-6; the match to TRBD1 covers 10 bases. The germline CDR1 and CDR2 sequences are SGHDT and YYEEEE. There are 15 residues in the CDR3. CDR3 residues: CASTLGGTGAYEQYF. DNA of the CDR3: TGTGCCAGCACCTTGGGGGGGACAGGGGCCTACGAGCAGTACTTC.

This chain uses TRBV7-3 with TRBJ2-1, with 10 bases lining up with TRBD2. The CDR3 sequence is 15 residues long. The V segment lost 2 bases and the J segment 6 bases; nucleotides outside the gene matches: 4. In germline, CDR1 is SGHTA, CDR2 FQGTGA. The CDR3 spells CASSLAAGGRNEQFF. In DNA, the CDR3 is TGTGCCAGCAGCTTAGCAGCGGGGGGGCGCAATGAGCAGTTCTTC.

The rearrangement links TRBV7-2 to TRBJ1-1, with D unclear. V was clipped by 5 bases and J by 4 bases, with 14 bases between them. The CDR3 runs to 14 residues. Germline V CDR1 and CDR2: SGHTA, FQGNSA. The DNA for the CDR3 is TGTGCCAGCAGCCTAACGATCGGGGTCACTGAAGCTTTCTTT. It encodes CASSLTIGVTEAFF.

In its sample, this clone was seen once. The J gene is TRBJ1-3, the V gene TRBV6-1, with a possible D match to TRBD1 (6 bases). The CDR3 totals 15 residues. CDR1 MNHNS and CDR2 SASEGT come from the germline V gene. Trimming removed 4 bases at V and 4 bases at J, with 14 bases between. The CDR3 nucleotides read TGTGCCAGCAGTGGTCACAGGGTAGGGGGAAACACCATATATTTT. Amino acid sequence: CASSGHRVGGNTIYF.

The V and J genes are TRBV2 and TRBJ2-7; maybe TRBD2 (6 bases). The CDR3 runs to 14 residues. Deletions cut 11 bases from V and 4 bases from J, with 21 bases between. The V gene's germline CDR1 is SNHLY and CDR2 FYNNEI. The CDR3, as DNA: TGTGCCCTCGATCGAGGAGGGACGGGATACGAGCAGTACTTC. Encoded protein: CALDRGGTGYEQYF.

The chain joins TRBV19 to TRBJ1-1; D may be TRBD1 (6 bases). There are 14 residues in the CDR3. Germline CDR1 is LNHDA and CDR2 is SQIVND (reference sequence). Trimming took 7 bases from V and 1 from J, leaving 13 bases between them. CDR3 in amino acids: CASKQGGSNTEAFF. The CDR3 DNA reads TGTGCCAGTAAACAGGGCGGTTCGAACACTGAAGCTTTCTTT.